Listed here is a single TCR beta chain. This specimen comes from a study of Ad26.COV2.S vaccination and SARS-CoV-2 variants. Overall study: Ad26.COV2.S shots went into the muscle once or twice, 56 days apart.

Repertoires were generated with immunoSEQ multiplex PCR, while TCRdb's copy carries only in-frame clones and drops some. The repertoire has 300,000 to 400,000 clones, approximately 84% of them found once; the top ten carry roughly 3.5%. The treatment was: over 15 received Ad26.COV2.S at low or high dose, single or two shots; roughly five received placebo; per-sample allocation not given. Day 63 after the first vaccine or placebo injection was the time point for sampling. The sample here was peripheral blood, taken in a trial of Ad26.COV2.S vaccine versus placebo. The origin of this receptor is a person between 18 and 65 years old who received the Ad26.COV2.S COVID-19 vaccine or a placebo.

CDR3 sequence: CASSLELAGGEQFF. In DNA, the CDR3 is TGCGCCAGCAGCTTGGAATTAGCGGGGGGTGAGCAGTTCTTC. The chain couples TRBV5-1 to TRBJ2-1, with 10 bases that match TRBD2. The V gene's germline CDR1 is SGHRS and CDR2 YFSETQ. The CDR3 totals 14 residues. V lost 0 bases, J lost 9 bases, and 3 bases stayed unmatched.